This TCR beta chain was observed in a study of blood T cells in healthy people across ages. CDR3 length equals 12 residues. Germline assignment: CDR1 DFQATT and CDR2 SNEGSKA (reference sequence). A second about 7 to 12 cycle PCR used barcoded and J-beta primers. Via MiXCR, TCRdb re-called the 5' RACE reads, giving one row per CDR3 protein. The data contain 1.8 million or so distinct CDR3 sequences, 35% to 50% of them singletons. This sequence joins TRBV20-1 and TRBJ1-2; a possible D gene is TRBD1 (6 bases). This sequence was found in a human donor in good health. Source material: blood. The CDR3 bases are TGCACCACAAAGAGGGGGGAACATGGCTACACCTTC. This codes for CTTKRGEHGYTF.